Below, 7 T cell receptor beta chains from the same sample are listed, as sequenced in a study of vaccination effects on CD4 cells after COVID-19. These receptors' targets are unknown. The data were produced by immunoSEQ multiplex PCR, yet TCRdb's version contains in-frame clones alone and is incomplete. The sample consists of roughly 43,000 clones, about 70% of them appearing once. Antigen-specific CD4+ T cells were expanded with viral peptide pools in the ViraFEST assay before sequencing. Subsequent to about 10 days of culture, CD4+ T cells were isolated. It was two doses of either the BNT162b2 or mRNA-1273 vaccine that participants received. The sample consisted of CD4+ T cells from PBMCs cultured with HCoV-OC43 spike peptides, taken after COVID-19 vaccination. Noted subset: HCoV-OC43 spike overlapping peptide pool stimulation. Every receptor here comes from a human donor who received a COVID-19 vaccine.

The rearrangement uses TRBV6-5 and TRBJ2-3; D unresolved. The CDR3 is 15 amino acids. Germline V CDR1 and CDR2: MNHEY, SVGAGI. Trimming pared 3 bases from V and 0 bases from J, leaving 10 bases between. The CDR3 sequence is CASSYSGSSTDTQYF. The CDR3 nucleotides are TGTGCCAGCAGTTATTCCGGTTCTAGCACAGATACGCAGTATTTT.

The chain links TRBV18 to TRBJ2-4; 8 nucleotides agree with TRBD2. Germline loops: CDR1 KGHSH, CDR2 LQKENI. After removal of 3 bases from V and 6 bases from J, the junction contained 1 base not matched to a gene. The CDR3 runs 13 residues. CDR3 sequence: CASSPGTRNIQYF. In DNA form, the CDR3 reads TGTGCCAGCTCACCTGGGACTAGAAACATTCAGTACTTC.

This clone was seen only once. The chain couples TRBV3-1 (or the pseudogene TRBV3-2) to TRBJ1-5; D ambiguous. CDR3 size: 14 residues. In germline, CDR1 is LGHDT, CDR2 YNNKEL (reference sequence). V was pared by 1 base and J by 4 bases, with 8 bases between. CDR3 sequence reads: CASSQAVRNQPQHF. In DNA, the CDR3 is TGTGCCAGCAGCCAAGCGGTGAGGAATCAGCCCCAGCATTTT.

The chain uses TRBV7-9 and TRBJ2-1; unclear D gene. V was pared by 3 bases and J by 4 bases, with 13 bases between. The CDR3 spans 15 residues. Germline CDR1 SEHNR, CDR2 FQNEAQ (reference sequence). The CDR3 region is CASSFPGTSYNEQFF. CDR3 DNA: TGTGCCAGCAGCTTCCCTGGAACGTCATACAATGAGCAGTTCTTC.

The chain has TRBV3-1 (or the pseudogene TRBV3-2) and TRBJ2-7, with D unresolved. This CDR3 is 14 amino acids long. Trimming shortened V by 2 bases and J by 2 bases, and 10 bases separated the two germline ends. CDR1 is LGHDT, CDR2 YNNKEL, per germline (reference sequence). The CDR3 DNA sequence: TGTGCCAGCAGCCAACTGGACCAAGCCTACGAGCAGTACTTC. Translated: CASSQLDQAYEQYF.

This clone is classed as medium-sized. J is TRBJ2-3 and V is TRBV6-5; 9 bases are shared with TRBD2. Germline-derived CDR1 and CDR2 are MNHEY and SVGAGI. The CDR3 length is 13 residues. V lost 8 bases and J lost 6; bases outside the gene matches: 6. This CDR3 reads CASGAGGPDTQYF. The CDR3, as DNA: TGTGCCAGCGGCGCGGGGGGGCCTGATACGCAGTATTTT.

V usage is TRBV10-2 and J usage is TRBJ1-1; 11 bases are shared with TRBD1. The germline V gene encodes CDR1 WSHSY and CDR2 SAAADI. The CDR3 extends over 16 amino acids. V shed 6 bases and J 2 bases; nucleotides not matched to a gene: 8. CDR3 region: CASRRGDRGDNTEAFF. The CDR3 nucleotides are TGCGCCAGCAGAAGGGGGGACAGGGGGGATAACACTGAAGCTTTCTTT.